Following are 3 T cell receptor beta chains from one sample sequenced in a study of human T cells and chemical hapten exposure. MiXCR was run by TCRdb on the RACE reads, yielding one entry per CDR3 protein. The table records approximately 90,000 distinct CDR3 sequences, 11% of them present only once. Time point defined: patch test 2, 6 weeks after DPC sensitization. Treatment given: therapeutic diphenylcyclopropenone sensitization with weekly scalp DPC. The sample consisted of whole blood, taken in connection with sensitization to the hapten diphenylcyclopropenone (DPC). These receptors originate from a middle-aged man with alopecia areata. Some clones in this sample may be carry-over from other donors' samples.

This clonotype was recorded at least ten times. The rearrangement links TRBV10-3 to TRBJ2-1, with 8 bases matching TRBD2. Trimming cost V 6 bases and J 8 bases; bases outside gene matches: 12. Germline V gene data show CDR1 as ENHRY and CDR2 as SYGVKD. The CDR3 extends over 15 amino acids. The CDR3 DNA is TGTGCCATCAGGGGGAGCGGGAGAGTCGTCGATGAGCAGTTCTTC. It yields the protein CAIRGSGRVVDEQFF.

This clonotype was seen a few times. The chain employs TRBV20-1 and TRBJ1-1, with D unresolved. CDR1 is DFQATT, CDR2 SNEGSKA, per germline (reference sequence). The CDR3 is made up of 11 amino acids. V dropped 1 base and J dropped 8 bases, with 8 bases sitting between them. DNA of the CDR3: TGCAGTGCTAGAGCCGGGGTAGAAGCTTTCTTT. This sequence encodes CSARAGVEAFF.

In its sample, this clonotype was seen a few times. This chain links TRBV4-1 with TRBJ2-7, with 11 bases lining up with TRBD2. The CDR3 has 15 amino acids. Looked up from germline, CDR1 is MGHRA and CDR2 is YSYEKL. J was trimmed by 5 bases and V by 8 bases; bases with no gene match: 11. In DNA form, the CDR3 reads TGCGCCAGCCCTCAGACTAGCGGGATCCTCAACGAGCAGTACGTC. Translation: CASPQTSGILNEQYV.